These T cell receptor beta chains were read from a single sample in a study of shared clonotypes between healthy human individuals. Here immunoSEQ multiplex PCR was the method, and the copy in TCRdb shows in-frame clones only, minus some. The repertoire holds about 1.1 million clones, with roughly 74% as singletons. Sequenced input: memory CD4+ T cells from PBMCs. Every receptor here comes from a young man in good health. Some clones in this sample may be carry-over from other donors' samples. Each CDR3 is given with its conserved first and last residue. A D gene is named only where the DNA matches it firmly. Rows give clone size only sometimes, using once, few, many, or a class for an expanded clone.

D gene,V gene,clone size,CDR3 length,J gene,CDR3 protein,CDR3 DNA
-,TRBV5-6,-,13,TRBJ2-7,CASSLWEIYEQYF,TGTGCCAGCAGCTTGTGGGAGATTTACGAGCAGTACTTC
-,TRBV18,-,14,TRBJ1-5,CASSPGAVNQPQHF,TGTGCCAGCTCACCAGGGGCAGTCAATCAGCCCCAGCATTTT
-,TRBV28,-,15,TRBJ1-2,CASQGGGPDNYGYTF,TGTGCCAGCCAAGGTGGCGGGCCTGATAACTATGGCTACACCTTC
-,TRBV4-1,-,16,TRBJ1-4,CASSQVQGPPNEKLFF,TGCGCCAGCAGCCAAGTTCAGGGGCCGCCTAATGAAAAACTGTTTTTT
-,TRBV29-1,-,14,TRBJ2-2,CSVGREPNTGELFF,TGCAGCGTTGGCAGGGAACCGAACACCGGGGAGCTGTTTTTT
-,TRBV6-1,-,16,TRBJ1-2,CASSEARPGAVGGYTF,TGTGCCAGCAGTGAAGCGAGGCCAGGGGCCGTTGGGGGCTACACCTTC
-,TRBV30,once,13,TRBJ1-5,CAWGNRDPRPQHF,TGTGCCTGGGGAAACAGGGATCCTCGGCCCCAGCATTTT
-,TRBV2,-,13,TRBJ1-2,CASSDVGNYGYTF,TGTGCCAGCAGTGACGTCGGTAACTATGGCTACACCTTC
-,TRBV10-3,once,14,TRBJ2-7,CAISDGAASYEQYF,TGTGCCATCAGTGATGGGGCTGCGTCCTACGAGCAGTACTTC
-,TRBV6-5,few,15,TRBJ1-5,CASSYGVGRNQPQHF,TGTGCCAGCAGTTACGGAGTTGGGCGGAATCAGCCCCAGCATTTT
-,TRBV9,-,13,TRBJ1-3,CASSVGTGNTIYF,TGTGCCAGCAGCGTAGGGACAGGAAACACCATATATTTT
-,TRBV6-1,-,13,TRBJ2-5,CASSKIRGETQYF,TGTGCCAGCAGCAAAATCAGGGGAGAGACCCAGTACTTC
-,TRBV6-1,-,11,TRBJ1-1,CASIYHTEAFF,TGTGCCAGCATCTACCACACTGAAGCTTTCTTT
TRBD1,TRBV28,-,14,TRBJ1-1,CASSFSGGGTEAFF,TGTGCCAGCAGTTTCTCAGGGGGCGGCACTGAAGCTTTCTTT
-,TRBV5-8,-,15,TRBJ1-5,CASSPLRGSNQPQHF,TGTGCCAGCAGCCCCCTCCGCGGTAGCAATCAGCCCCAGCATTTT
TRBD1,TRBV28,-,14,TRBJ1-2,CASSLPGTAYGYTF,TGTGCCAGCAGTTTACCCGGGACAGCCTATGGCTACACCTTC
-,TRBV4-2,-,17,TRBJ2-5,CASSQGANRVMQETQYF,TGTGCCAGCAGCCAAGGGGCAAACAGGGTAATGCAAGAGACCCAGTACTTC
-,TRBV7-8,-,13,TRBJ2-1,CASSPRMYNEQFF,TGTGCCAGCAGCCCCCGGATGTACAATGAGCAGTTCTTC
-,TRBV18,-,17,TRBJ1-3,CASSTLGRSNSGNTIYF,TGTGCCAGCTCAACCCTTGGACGGAGTAACTCTGGAAACACCATATATTTT
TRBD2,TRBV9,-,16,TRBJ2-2,CASSLRTSGSLGELFF,TGTGCCAGCAGCTTGAGGACTAGCGGGAGCCTCGGGGAGCTGTTTTTT
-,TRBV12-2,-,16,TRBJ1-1,CASRSLGGQENTEAFF,TGTGCAAGTCGCTCCTTGGGGGGACAGGAAAACACTGAAGCTTTCTTT
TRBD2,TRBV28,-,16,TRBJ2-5,CASSPLLAGLQETQYF,TGTGCCAGCAGTCCGCTACTAGCGGGCCTTCAAGAGACCCAGTACTTC
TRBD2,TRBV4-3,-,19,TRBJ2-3,CASSQERGDLDLGTDTQYF,TGCGCCAGCAGCCAAGAACGGGGGGACCTGGATCTCGGCACAGATACGCAGTATTTT
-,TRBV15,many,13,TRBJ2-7,CATSRESSYEQYF,TGTGCCACCAGCAGAGAGAGCTCCTACGAGCAGTACTTC
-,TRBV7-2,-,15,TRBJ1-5,CASSLRDGGNQPQHF,TGTGCCAGCAGCTTACGGGACGGAGGGAATCAGCCCCAGCATTTT
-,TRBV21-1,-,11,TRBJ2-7,CASSPPGVQYF,TGTGCCAGCAGTCCACCAGGGGTCCAGTACTTC
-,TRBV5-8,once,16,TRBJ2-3,CASSPLTSGVADTQYF,TGTGCCAGCAGCCCCCTTACCTCGGGGGTGGCAGATACGCAGTATTTT
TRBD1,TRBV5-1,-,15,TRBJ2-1,CASSTRAGGYNEQFF,TGCGCCAGCAGCACCCGGGCAGGGGGCTACAATGAGCAGTTCTTC
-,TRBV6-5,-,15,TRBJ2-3,CASSWIPGRTDTQYF,TGTGCCAGCAGTTGGATTCCTGGACGCACAGATACGCAGTATTTT
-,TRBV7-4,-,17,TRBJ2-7,CASSYQVIVALSYEQYF,TGTGCCAGCAGCTACCAGGTCATCGTAGCCCTCTCCTACGAGCAGTACTTC
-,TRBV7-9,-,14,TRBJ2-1,CASSFGGAYNEQFF,TGTGCCAGCAGCTTCGGCGGGGCGTACAATGAGCAGTTCTTC
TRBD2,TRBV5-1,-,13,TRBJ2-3,CASQREGIDTQYF,TGCGCCAGCCAACGGGAGGGAATAGATACGCAGTATTTT
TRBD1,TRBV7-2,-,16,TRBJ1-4,CASSPQGARTNEKLFF,TGTGCCAGCAGCCCTCAGGGGGCGCGGACTAATGAAAAACTGTTTTTT